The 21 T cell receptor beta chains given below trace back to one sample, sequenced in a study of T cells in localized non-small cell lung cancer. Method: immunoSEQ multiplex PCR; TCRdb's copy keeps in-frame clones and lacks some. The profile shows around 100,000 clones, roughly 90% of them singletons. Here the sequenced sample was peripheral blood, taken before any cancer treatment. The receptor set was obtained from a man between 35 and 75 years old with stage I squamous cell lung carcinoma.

The CDR3 DNA reads TGTGCCAGCTCCCCGGGACTAAGGGATACGCAGTATTTT. Amino acids: CASSPGLRDTQYF. This sequence joins TRBV28 and TRBJ2-3, with 7 positions matching TRBD2. Germline V CDR1 and CDR2: MDHEN, SYDVKM. Trimming removed 8 bases from V and 6 bases from J; junction bases left unmatched: 8. This CDR3 spans 13 amino acids.

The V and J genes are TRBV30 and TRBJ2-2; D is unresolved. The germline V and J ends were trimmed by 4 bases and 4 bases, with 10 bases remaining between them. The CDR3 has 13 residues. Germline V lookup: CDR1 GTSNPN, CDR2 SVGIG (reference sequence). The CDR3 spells CAWNRPGTGELFF. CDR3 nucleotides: TGTGCCTGGAACCGGCCGGGCACCGGGGAGCTGTTTTTT.

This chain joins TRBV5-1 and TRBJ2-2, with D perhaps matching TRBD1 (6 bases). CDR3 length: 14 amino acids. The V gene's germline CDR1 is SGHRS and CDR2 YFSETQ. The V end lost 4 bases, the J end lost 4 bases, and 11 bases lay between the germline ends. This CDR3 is CASSQQGTTGELFF. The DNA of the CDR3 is TGCGCCAGCAGCCAACAGGGAACCACCGGGGAGCTGTTTTTT.

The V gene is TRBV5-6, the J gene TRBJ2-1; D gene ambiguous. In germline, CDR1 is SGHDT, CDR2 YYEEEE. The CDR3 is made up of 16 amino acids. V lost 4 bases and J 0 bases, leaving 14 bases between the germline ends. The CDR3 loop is CASSAARLTSYNEQFF. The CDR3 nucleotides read TGTGCCAGCAGCGCGGCAAGGCTAACCTCCTACAATGAGCAGTTCTTC.

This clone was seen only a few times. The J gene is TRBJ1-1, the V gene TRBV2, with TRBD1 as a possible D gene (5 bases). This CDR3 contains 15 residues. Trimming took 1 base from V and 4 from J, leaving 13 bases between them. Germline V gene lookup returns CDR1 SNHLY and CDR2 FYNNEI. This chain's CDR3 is CASSEDGLRGTEAFF. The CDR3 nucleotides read TGTGCCAGCAGTGAAGATGGCTTGAGGGGCACTGAAGCTTTCTTT.

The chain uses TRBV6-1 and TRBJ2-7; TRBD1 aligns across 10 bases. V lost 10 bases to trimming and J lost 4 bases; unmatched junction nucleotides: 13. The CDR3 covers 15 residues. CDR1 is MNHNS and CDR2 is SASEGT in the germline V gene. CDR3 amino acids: CAIKPLGQGPYEQYF. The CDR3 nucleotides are TGTGCCATCAAACCCTTGGGACAGGGGCCTTACGAGCAGTACTTC.

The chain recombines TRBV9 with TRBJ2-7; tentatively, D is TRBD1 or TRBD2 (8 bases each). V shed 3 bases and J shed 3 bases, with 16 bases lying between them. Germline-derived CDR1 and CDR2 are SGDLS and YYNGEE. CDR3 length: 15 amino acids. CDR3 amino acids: CASSAQGAGGYEQYF. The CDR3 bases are TGTGCCAGCAGCGCGCAGGGGGCGGGAGGCTACGAGCAGTACTTC.

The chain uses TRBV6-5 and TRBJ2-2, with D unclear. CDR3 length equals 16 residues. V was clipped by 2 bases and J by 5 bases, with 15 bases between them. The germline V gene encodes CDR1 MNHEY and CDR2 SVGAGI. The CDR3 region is CASSYRYSTMTGELFF. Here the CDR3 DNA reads TGTGCCAGCAGTTACCGTTATTCTACCATGACCGGGGAGCTGTTTTTT.

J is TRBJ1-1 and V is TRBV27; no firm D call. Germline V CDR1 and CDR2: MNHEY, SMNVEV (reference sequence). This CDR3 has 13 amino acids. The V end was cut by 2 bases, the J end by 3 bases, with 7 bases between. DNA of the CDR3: TGTGCCAGCAGTTTAATCTTGGACACTGAAGCTTTCTTT. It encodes CASSLILDTEAFF.

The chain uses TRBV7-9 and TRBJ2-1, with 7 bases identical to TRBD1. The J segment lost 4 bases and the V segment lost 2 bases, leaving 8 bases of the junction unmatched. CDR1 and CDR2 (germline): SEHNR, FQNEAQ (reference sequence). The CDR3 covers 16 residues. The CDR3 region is CASSLTGQVVYNEQFF. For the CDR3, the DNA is TGTGCCAGCAGCTTAACAGGACAGGTGGTTTACAATGAGCAGTTCTTC. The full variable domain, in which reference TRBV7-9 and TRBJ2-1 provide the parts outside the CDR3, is DTGVSQNPRHKITKRGQNVTFRCDPISEHNRLYWYRQTLGQGPEFLTYFQNEAQLEKSRLLSDRFSAERPKGSFSTLEIQRTEQGDSAMYLCASSLTGQVVYNEQFFGPGTRLTVL.

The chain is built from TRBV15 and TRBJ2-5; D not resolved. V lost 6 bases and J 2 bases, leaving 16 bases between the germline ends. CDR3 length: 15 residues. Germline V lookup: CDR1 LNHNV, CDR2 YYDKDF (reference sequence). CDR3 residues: CATRYLTAAQETQYF. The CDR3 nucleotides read TGTGCCACCAGGTATCTCACAGCAGCTCAAGAGACCCAGTACTTC.

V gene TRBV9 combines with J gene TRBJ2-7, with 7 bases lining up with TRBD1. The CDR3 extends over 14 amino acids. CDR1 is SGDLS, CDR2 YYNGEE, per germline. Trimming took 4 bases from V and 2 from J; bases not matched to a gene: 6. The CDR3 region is CASSSGQQPYEQYF. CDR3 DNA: TGTGCCAGCAGCTCGGGACAGCAGCCCTACGAGCAGTACTTC.

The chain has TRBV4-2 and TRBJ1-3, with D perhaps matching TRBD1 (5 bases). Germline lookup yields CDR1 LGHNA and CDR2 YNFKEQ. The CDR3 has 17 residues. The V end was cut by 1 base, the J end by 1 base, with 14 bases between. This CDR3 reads CASSQGKGEASGNTIYF. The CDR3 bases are TGTGCCAGCAGCCAAGGTAAAGGGGAGGCTTCTGGAAACACCATATATTTT.

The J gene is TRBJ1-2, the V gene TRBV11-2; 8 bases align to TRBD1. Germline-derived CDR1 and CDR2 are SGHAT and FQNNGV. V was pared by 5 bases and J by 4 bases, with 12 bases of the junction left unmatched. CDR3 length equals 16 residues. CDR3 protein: CASSLKTGVGSYGYTF. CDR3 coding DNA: TGTGCCAGCAGCCTCAAGACAGGGGTGGGAAGCTATGGCTACACCTTC.

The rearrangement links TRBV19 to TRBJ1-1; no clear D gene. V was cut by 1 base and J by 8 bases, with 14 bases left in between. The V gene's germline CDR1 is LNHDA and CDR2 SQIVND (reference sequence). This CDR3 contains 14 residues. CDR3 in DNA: TGTGCCAGTAGTATAGGGTTTGATCGCTCCGAAGCTTTCTTT. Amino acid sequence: CASSIGFDRSEAFF.

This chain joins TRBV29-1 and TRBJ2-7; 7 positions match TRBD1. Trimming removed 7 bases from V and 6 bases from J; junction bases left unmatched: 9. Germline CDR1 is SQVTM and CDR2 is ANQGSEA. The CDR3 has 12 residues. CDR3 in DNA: TGCAGCGCCGCGACAGGGTCGGGCGAGCAGTACTTC. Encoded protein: CSAATGSGEQYF.

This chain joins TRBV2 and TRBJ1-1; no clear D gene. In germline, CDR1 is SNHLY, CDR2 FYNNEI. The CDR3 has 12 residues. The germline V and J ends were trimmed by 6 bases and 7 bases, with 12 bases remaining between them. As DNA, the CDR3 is TGTGCCAGCAGGCCCCTGAGTTATGAAGCTTTCTTT. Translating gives CASRPLSYEAFF. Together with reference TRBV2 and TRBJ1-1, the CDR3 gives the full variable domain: EPEVTQTPSHQVTQMGQEVILRCVPISNHLYFYWYRQILGQKVEFLVSFYNNEISEKSEIFDDQFSVERPDGSNFTLKIRSTKLEDSAMYFCASRPLSYEAFFGQGTRLTVV.

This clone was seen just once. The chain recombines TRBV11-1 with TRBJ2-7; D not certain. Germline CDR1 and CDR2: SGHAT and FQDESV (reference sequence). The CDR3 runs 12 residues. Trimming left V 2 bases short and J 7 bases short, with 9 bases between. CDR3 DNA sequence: TGTGCCAGCAGCTTATATACTTCGGAGCAGTACTTC. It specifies CASSLYTSEQYF.

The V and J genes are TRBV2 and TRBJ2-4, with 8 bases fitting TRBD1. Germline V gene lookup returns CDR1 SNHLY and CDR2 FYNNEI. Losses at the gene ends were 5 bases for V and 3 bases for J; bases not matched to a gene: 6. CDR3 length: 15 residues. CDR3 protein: CASSIQGGSKNIQYF. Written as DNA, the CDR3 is TGTGCCAGCAGTATACAGGGGGGAAGCAAAAACATTCAGTACTTC.

The CDR3 DNA sequence: TGTGCCAGTAGTCTCGCCTCCGGGACAGCAAGTGGCTACACCTTC. This sequence encodes CASSLASGTASGYTF. This sequence joins TRBV19 and TRBJ1-2, with TRBD1 matching over 7 bases. The CDR3 is 15 residues long. J lost 7 bases, V lost 5 bases, and 13 bases had no gene match. CDR1 and CDR2 from the germline V gene are LNHDA and SQIVND (reference sequence).

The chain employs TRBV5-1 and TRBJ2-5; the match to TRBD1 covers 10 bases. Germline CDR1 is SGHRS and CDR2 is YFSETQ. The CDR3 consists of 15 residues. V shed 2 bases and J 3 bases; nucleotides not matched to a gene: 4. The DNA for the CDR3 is TGCGCCAGCAGCTTCCCGGGACAGGGGAAAGAGACCCAGTACTTC. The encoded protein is CASSFPGQGKETQYF.